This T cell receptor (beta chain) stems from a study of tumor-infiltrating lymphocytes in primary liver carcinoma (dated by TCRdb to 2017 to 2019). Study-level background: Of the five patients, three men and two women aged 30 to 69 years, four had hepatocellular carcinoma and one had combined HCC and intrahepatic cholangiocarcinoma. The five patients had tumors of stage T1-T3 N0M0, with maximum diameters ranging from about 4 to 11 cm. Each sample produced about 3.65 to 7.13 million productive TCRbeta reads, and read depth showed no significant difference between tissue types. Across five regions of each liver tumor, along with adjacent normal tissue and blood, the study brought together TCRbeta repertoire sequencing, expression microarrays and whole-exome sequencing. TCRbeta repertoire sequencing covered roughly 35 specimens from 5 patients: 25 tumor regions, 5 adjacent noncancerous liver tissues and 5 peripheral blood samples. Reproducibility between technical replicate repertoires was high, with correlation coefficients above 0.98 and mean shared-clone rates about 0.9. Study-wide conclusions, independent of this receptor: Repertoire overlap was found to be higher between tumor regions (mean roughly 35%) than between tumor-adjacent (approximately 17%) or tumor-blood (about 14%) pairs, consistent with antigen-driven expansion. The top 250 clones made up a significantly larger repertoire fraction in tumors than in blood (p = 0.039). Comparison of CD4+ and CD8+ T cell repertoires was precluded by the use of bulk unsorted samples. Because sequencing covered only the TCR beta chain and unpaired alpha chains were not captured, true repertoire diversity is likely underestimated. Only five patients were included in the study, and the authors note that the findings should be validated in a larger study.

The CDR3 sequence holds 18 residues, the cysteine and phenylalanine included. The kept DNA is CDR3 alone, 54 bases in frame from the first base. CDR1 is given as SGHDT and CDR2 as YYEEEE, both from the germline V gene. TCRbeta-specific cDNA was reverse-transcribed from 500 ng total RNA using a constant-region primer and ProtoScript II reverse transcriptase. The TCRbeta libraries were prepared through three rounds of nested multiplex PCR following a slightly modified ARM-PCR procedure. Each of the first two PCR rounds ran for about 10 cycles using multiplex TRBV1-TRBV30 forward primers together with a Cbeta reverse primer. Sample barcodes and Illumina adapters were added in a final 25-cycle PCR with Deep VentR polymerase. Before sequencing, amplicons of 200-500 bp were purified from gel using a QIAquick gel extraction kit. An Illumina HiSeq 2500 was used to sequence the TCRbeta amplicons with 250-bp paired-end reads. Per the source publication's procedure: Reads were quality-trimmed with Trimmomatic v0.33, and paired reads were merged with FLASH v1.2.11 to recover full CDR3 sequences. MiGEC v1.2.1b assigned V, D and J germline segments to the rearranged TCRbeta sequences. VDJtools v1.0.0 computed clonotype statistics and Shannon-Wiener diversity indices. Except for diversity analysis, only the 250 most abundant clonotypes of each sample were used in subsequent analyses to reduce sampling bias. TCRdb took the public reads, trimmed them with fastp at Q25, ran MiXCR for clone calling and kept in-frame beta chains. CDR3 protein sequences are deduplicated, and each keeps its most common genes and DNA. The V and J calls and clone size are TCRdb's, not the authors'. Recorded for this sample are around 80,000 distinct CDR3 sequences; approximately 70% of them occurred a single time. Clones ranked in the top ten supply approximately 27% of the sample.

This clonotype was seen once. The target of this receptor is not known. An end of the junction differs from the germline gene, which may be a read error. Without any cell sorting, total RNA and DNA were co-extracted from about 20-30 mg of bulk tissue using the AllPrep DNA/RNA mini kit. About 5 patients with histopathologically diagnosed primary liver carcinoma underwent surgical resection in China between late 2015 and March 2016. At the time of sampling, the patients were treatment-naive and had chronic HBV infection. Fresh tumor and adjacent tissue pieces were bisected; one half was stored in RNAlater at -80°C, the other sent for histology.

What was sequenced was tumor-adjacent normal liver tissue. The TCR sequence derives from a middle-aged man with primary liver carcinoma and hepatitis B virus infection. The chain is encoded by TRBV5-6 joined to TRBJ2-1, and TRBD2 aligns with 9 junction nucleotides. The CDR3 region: CASGLAGVVSGRIDEQSF. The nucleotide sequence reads TGTGCCAGCGGCTTGGCCGGGGTCGTTAGCGGGAGAATCGATGAGCAGTCCTTC.